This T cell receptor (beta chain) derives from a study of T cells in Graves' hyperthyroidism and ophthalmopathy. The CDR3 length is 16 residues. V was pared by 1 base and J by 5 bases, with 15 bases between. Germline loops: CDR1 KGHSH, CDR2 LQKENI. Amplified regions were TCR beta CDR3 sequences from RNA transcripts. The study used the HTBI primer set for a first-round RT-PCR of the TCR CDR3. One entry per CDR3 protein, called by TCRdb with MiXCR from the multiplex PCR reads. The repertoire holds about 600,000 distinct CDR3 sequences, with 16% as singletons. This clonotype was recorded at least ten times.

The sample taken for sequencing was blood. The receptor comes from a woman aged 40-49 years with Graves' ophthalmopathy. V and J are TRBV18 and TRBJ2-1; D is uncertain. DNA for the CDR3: TGTGCCAGCTCACCACGTATGAAATTGGCTAACAATGAGCAGTTCTTC. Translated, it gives CASSPRMKLANNEQFF. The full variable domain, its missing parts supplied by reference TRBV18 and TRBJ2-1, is NAGVMQNPRHLVRRRGQEARLRCSPMKGHSHVYWYRQLPEEGLKFMVYLQKENIIDESGMPKERFSAEFPKEGPSILRIQQVVRGDSAAYFCASSPRMKLANNEQFFGPGTRLTVL.